This TCR beta chain was profiled in a study of vaccination and CD4 T cells after COVID-19. Treatment: roughly 11-day PBMC culture with coronavirus spike peptide pools or control peptides (ViraFEST assay). The CDR3 is 13 residues long. CDR1 and CDR2 (germline): SQVTM, ANQGSEA. Trimming cost V 4 bases and J 4 bases; bases outside gene matches: 2. CD4+ T cells that had been cultured provided DNA sequenced with the Oncomine TCR Beta short-read assay. Using its own MiXCR run on the PCR reads, TCRdb lists one record per CDR3 protein. The sample has 17,000 or so distinct CDR3 sequences, about 63% seen once. This clonotype was found a few times. The antigen remains undetermined.

Source material: CD4+ T cells from blood, cultured in vitro. The receptor's source is a human donor who had recovered from COVID-19. V is TRBV29-1 and J is TRBJ2-1; the match to TRBD2 covers 9 bases. The CDR3 nucleotides read TGCAGCGTTGGGGCGGGAGGGTACAATGAGCAGTTCTTC. Translating it yields CSVGAGGYNEQFF.